This TCR beta chain was recorded in a study of T cells after yellow fever vaccination. Points on this clonotype: The antigen is undetermined.

TCRdb called the 5' RACE reads again in MiXCR, with one record for every CDR3 protein. The table shows 100,000 to 150,000 distinct CDR3 sequences, with 8% to 10% occurring only once. Study observations and caveats: Few clonotypes appeared in both CD4 and CD8 compartments.

Germline CDR1 and CDR2: SGHVS and FNYEAQ. The ends lost 5 bases at V and 8 bases at J; junction bases unmatched: 8. This CDR3 region has 15 residues. This rearrangement joins TRBV7-6 to TRBJ2-1; 11 positions agree with TRBD1. The TCR sequence derives from a man between 18 and 35 years old who received the YFV17D yellow fever vaccine. The starting material was CD8+ T cells sorted from PBMCs, obtained on the day of the yellow fever booster vaccination. The CDR3 DNA is TGTGCCAGCAGCCCCGGACAGGGGGCGCGGTATGAGCAGTTCTTC. Its translation is CASSPGQGARYEQFF. Full variable domain (rest looked up from reference TRBV7-6 and TRBJ2-1): GAGVSQSPRYKVTKRGQDVALRCDPISGHVSLYWYRQALGQGPEFLTYFNYEAQQDKSGLPNDRFSAERPEGSISTLTIQRTEQRDSAMYRCASSPGQGARYEQFFGPGTRLTVL.